These T cell receptor beta chains were read from a single sample in a study of response to subunit inactivated influenza vaccine. Each CDR3 protein is one row after TCRdb ran MiXCR on the RT-PCR reads. There are about half a million distinct CDR3 sequences in the sample; approximately 11% occur only once, and 10% to 15% lies in the top ten. The material sequenced was PBMCs from blood, taken roughly 46 days after vaccination. All receptors derive from a man between 50 and 59 years old who received an inactivated influenza vaccine. Both conserved end residues are part of each CDR3. Each record gives: V gene, J gene, CDR3 protein.

TRBV7-7	TRBJ2-3	CASSLAAGTLTDTQYF
TRBV10-3	TRBJ2-7	CAISKDRTTPYEQYF
TRBV6-6	TRBJ1-4	CASSYSPGRLFF
TRBV3-1	TRBJ2-5	CASSQERLAGGKETQYF
TRBV29-1	TRBJ2-3	CSVEETSGTPGGTDTQYF
TRBV5-1	TRBJ2-5	CASSSRVRDKETQYF
TRBV12-3/TRBV12-4	TRBJ2-5	CASSRGTTRGETQYF
TRBV5-6	TRBJ2-3	CASSGATGGSADTQYF
TRBV7-9	TRBJ1-6	CASSKTGGGGTPLHF
TRBV10-3	TRBJ2-1	CAISAPANNEQFF
TRBV15	TRBJ1-5	CATSSHSNQPQHF
TRBV7-6	TRBJ2-7	CASSLGWVASGSYEQYF
TRBV7-9	TRBJ1-5	CASSLHSNQPQHF
TRBV6-1	TRBJ2-3	CASSLSGLTTDTQYF
TRBV28	TRBJ2-3	CATTGWEDTQYF
TRBV7-2	TRBJ2-5	CASSSDRVVSETQYF
TRBV29-1	TRBJ2-7	CSVGPSGSSYEQYF
TRBV2	TRBJ2-5	CASSSQGPRETQYF
TRBV12-3/TRBV12-4	TRBJ1-2	CASSDSWGTLWDYGYTF
TRBV6-2/TRBV6-3	TRBJ2-1	CASSGTSGLRGYNEQFF
TRBV15	TRBJ2-7	CATSTLGTAYEQYF
TRBV24-1	TRBJ1-4	CATSDRNEKLFF
TRBV12-3/TRBV12-4	TRBJ1-4	CASTTGATNEKLFF
TRBV27	TRBJ2-7	CASSLDGVLSYEQYF
TRBV12-3/TRBV12-4	TRBJ2-1	CASSLAGLNEQFF
TRBV12-3/TRBV12-4	TRBJ1-2	CASRGADSNRANYGYTF
TRBV12-3/TRBV12-4	TRBJ2-6	CASSLGQGVSGANVLTF
TRBV7-9	TRBJ1-4	CASKRAGINEKLFF
TRBV29-1	TRBJ2-1	CSVAIAGGLGAYNEQFF
TRBV7-6	TRBJ2-2	CASSLASFRDIDTGELFF
TRBV20-1	TRBJ2-3	CSAIGTTIDTQYF
TRBV25-1	TRBJ2-3	CASSGQGLDTRDTQYF